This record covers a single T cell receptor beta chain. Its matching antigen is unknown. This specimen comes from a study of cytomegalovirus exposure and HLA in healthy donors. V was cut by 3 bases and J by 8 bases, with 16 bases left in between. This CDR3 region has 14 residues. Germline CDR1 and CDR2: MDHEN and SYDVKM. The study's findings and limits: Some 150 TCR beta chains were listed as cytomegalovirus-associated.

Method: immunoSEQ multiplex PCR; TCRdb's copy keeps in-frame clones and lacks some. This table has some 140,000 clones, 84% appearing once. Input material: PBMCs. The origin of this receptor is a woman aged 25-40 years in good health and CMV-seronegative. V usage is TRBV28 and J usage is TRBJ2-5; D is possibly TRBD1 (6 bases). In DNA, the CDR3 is TGTGCCAGCAGTTTTAGGAACAGGGACGTTACCCAGTACTTC. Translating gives CASSFRNRDVTQYF.